This TCR beta chain was captured by sequencing in a study of blood T cell repertoires in COVID-19. Across the study: T cells, B-cell-depleted T cells, or PBMCs supplied cDNA or gDNA.

V lost 10 bases to trimming and J lost 5 bases; unmatched junction nucleotides: 6. This CDR3 is 13 amino acids long. Germline-derived CDR1 and CDR2 are LNHNV and YYDKDF (reference sequence). It was within 2 weeks before study entry that exposed participants met a COVID-19 case. Authors' processing steps: Using reference gene primer amplification, nucleated cell counts were estimated. TCRdb keeps only in-frame clones here, not all; method: immunoSEQ multiplex PCR. That table is the source of V, J and clone size, and D and trimming were worked out from the DNA. Of roughly 200,000 clones detected, 65% to 90% appear once; the ten largest clones hold about 4.7%.

The receptor's source is a woman in her twenties or thirties who had been exposed to COVID-19. Sequenced: PBMCs or T cells enriched from blood (not recorded which). The V and J genes are TRBV15 and TRBJ2-2; 8 bases agree with TRBD1. The CDR3 sequence is CAILTGATGELFF. As DNA, the CDR3 is TGTGCCATTCTGACAGGGGCTACCGGGGAGCTGTTTTTT.